The 19 T cell receptor beta chains presented below share a single source sample, sequenced in a study of T and B cells in COVID-19 patients. From blood, roughly 250-500 ng of genomic DNA served as TRB template. Multiplex PCR with BIOMED2 TRB-A/B primer pools amplified TRB rearrangements. TCRdb reprocessed the multiplex PCR reads with MiXCR, giving one entry per CDR3 protein. The table includes under 8,500 distinct CDR3 sequences, under 30% detected once. Material: blood. The receptor set was obtained from a human donor with active COVID-19.

V gene TRBV27 combines with J gene TRBJ1-6; TRBD1 aligns across 7 bases. J lost 8 bases, V lost 3 bases, and 7 bases had no gene match. Germline V gives CDR1 MNHEY, CDR2 SMNVEV (reference sequence). CDR3 length equals 15 residues. The CDR3 coding sequence is TGTGCCAGCAGTTTGTACAGGGGTAGGGATTCACCCCTCCACTTT. It specifies CASSLYRGRDSPLHF.

This clonotype was picked up many times. This chain connects TRBV5-4 to TRBJ2-2, with D perhaps matching TRBD1 or TRBD2 (7 bases each). The CDR3 sequence is 16 residues long. In germline, CDR1 is SGHNT, CDR2 YYREEE (reference sequence). V was pared by 0 bases and J by 4 bases, with 13 bases between. This CDR3 is CASSLGAGGATGELFF. CDR3 in DNA: TGTGCCAGCAGCTTGGGGGCAGGGGGGGCCACCGGGGAGCTGTTTTTT.

Judged by abundance, this clonotype is medium-sized. DNA of the CDR3: TGTGCCAGCAGCTTAGATCGTAGGGGTTCACCCCTCCACTTT. Its translation is CASSLDRRGSPLHF. The chain couples TRBV11-3 to TRBJ1-6, with D maybe TRBD1 (5 bases). CDR1 is SGHNT, CDR2 YENEEA, per germline. CDR3 length: 14 residues. V dropped 0 bases and J dropped 9 bases, with 9 bases sitting between them.

The rearrangement joins TRBV5-1 to TRBJ2-3; the match to TRBD1 covers 8 bases. V lost 4 bases to trimming and J lost 2 bases; unmatched junction nucleotides: 6. The CDR3 consists of 15 residues. Germline loops: CDR1 SGHRS, CDR2 YFSETQ. CDR3 bases: TGCGCCAGCAGCCTCACAGGGGGGAACACAGATACGCAGTATTTT. Its translation is CASSLTGGNTDTQYF.

Within the sample, this clonotype is medium-sized (0.01 to 0.1%). The chain employs TRBV6-5 and TRBJ2-5; D is unclear. V gave up 2 bases and J gave up 4 bases, with 8 bases separating them. Germline loops: CDR1 MNHEY, CDR2 SVGAGI. The CDR3 sequence is 13 residues long. The CDR3 spells CASSYPSGETQYF. Written as DNA, the CDR3 is TGTGCCAGCAGTTACCCCAGTGGAGAGACCCAGTACTTC.

This clonotype qualifies as medium-sized. The chain carries TRBV7-6 and TRBJ2-5; 10 bases match TRBD2. Germline V lookup: CDR1 SGHVS, CDR2 FNYEAQ. This CDR3 is 17 amino acids long. Trimming took 5 bases from V and 2 from J; bases not matched to a gene: 11. The CDR3 region has the DNA TGTGCCAGCAGCCCCCCCGTGACTAGCGGGTCTCAAGAGACCCAGTACTTC. Protein sequence: CASSPPVTSGSQETQYF. The entire variable domain, with the rest obtained from reference TRBV7-6 and TRBJ2-5, is as follows: GAGVSQSPRYKVTKRGQDVALRCDPISGHVSLYWYRQALGQGPEFLTYFNYEAQQDKSGLPNDRFSAERPEGSISTLTIQRTEQRDSAMYRCASSPPVTSGSQETQYFGPGTRLLVL.

This clonotype was counted at least ten times. CDR3 nucleotides: TGTGCCAGCAGGGGGACAGCATCCTACGAGCAGTACTTC. Its translation: CASRGTASYEQYF. This chain joins TRBV6-1 and TRBJ2-7; 7 nucleotides align to TRBD1. CDR1 and CDR2 (germline): MNHNS, SASEGT. J gave up 1 base and V 6 bases, and 3 bases lay outside the gene matches. CDR3 size: 13 residues.

This clonotype is medium-sized within its sample. The chain couples TRBV19 to TRBJ2-1; D call uncertain. CDR3 length: 15 amino acids. V lost 5 bases, J lost 0 bases, and 11 bases lay in between. CDR1 is LNHDA and CDR2 is SQIVND in the germline V gene (reference sequence). The DNA for the CDR3 is TGTGCCAGTAGTTCTACTGTTAGCTCCTACAATGAGCAGTTCTTC. It yields the protein CASSSTVSSYNEQFF. Full variable domain (missing parts from reference TRBV19 and TRBJ2-1): DGGITQSPKYLFRKEGQNVTLSCEQNLNHDAMYWYRQDPGQGLRLIYYSQIVNDFQKGDIAEGYSVSREKKESFPLTVTSAQKNPTAFYLCASSSTVSSYNEQFFGPGTRLTVL.

In this sample, this clonotype is medium-sized. CDR3 sequence (DNA): TGTGCCAGCAGTTACCCCCCGCAGCAGTACTTC. Protein product: CASSYPPQQYF. The J gene is TRBJ2-7, the V gene TRBV6-2 or TRBV6-3; D is ambiguous. The germline V gene has CDR1 MNHEY and CDR2 SVGEGT. V lost 2 bases, J lost 8 bases, and 7 bases lay in between. This CDR3 has 11 amino acids.

This clonotype is labeled medium-sized. J is TRBJ1-5 and V is TRBV19; TRBD1 matches 7 bases. Unmatched junction bases numbered 10, after V lost 5 bases and J lost 9 bases. Germline values: CDR1 LNHDA, CDR2 SQIVND (reference sequence). The CDR3 has 14 residues. This CDR3 reads CASSPRTGQGPQHF. Written as DNA, the CDR3 is TGTGCCAGTAGTCCCAGGACAGGCCAGGGGCCCCAGCATTTT. The whole variable domain, remainder taken from reference TRBV19 and TRBJ1-5, is DGGITQSPKYLFRKEGQNVTLSCEQNLNHDAMYWYRQDPGQGLRLIYYSQIVNDFQKGDIAEGYSVSREKKESFPLTVTSAQKNPTAFYLCASSPRTGQGPQHFGDGTRLSIL.

The V gene is TRBV12-3 or TRBV12-4, the J gene TRBJ1-6; D gene unclear. The CDR3 extends over 17 amino acids. V was trimmed by 1 base and J by 11 bases, leaving 21 bases between them. The CDR3 spells CASSLGLELRVQTPLHF. The CDR3 bases are TGTGCCAGCAGTTTAGGGCTGGAGTTGAGAGTCCAAACACCCCTCCACTTT.

By sample fraction, this clonotype is medium-sized. The V call is TRBV6-5, the J call TRBJ2-7; D gene unclear. V was trimmed by 4 bases and J by 7 bases, leaving 17 bases between them. The V gene's germline CDR1 is MNHEY and CDR2 SVGAGI. The CDR3 sequence is 14 residues long. The CDR3 spells CASSSPVVGREQYF. In DNA, the CDR3 is TGTGCCAGCAGTTCACCCGTAGTGGGAAGGGAGCAGTACTTC.

The V and J genes are TRBV9 and TRBJ2-2; the match to TRBD2 covers 8 bases. CDR1 and CDR2 from the germline V gene are SGDLS and YYNGEE. Trimming took 0 bases from V and 6 from J; bases not matched to a gene: 4. The CDR3 runs 15 residues. Here the CDR3 DNA reads TGTGCCAGCAGCGTAGGCGGACTAGCTCCCGGGGAGCTGTTTTTT. Translated, it gives CASSVGGLAPGELFF. Based on the CDR3 plus reference TRBV9 and TRBJ2-2, the full variable domain is DSGVTQTPKHLITATGQRVTLRCSPRSGDLSVYWYQQSLDQGLQFLIQYYNGEERAKGNILERFSAQQFPDLHSELNLSSLELGDSALYFCASSVGGLAPGELFFGEGSRLTVL.

This clonotype is termed medium-sized. The V call is TRBV19, the J call TRBJ2-6, with TRBD1 matching 9 bases. The CDR3 has 13 amino acids. The J segment lost 10 bases and the V segment lost 5 bases, leaving 3 bases of the junction unmatched. Germline values: CDR1 LNHDA, CDR2 SQIVND (reference sequence). CDR3 coding DNA: TGTGCCAGTAGTCAAGGGACAGGGAACGTCCTGACTTTC. This sequence encodes CASSQGTGNVLTF.

This clonotype was seen a few times. The V and J genes are TRBV6-6 and TRBJ1-3; no clear D. This CDR3 has 16 residues. Germline-derived CDR1 and CDR2 are MNHNY and SVGAGI (reference sequence). V was shortened by 2 bases and J by 0 bases, with 11 bases between the two germline ends. This chain's CDR3 is CASSYDKGASGNTIYF. DNA of the CDR3: TGTGCCAGCAGTTACGATAAGGGCGCCTCTGGAAACACCATATATTTT.

By share of the sample, this clonotype is medium-sized (0.01 to 0.1%). The chain recombines TRBV12-3 or TRBV12-4 with TRBJ2-5; D perhaps matches TRBD1 (5 bases). This CDR3 has 14 residues. The ends were cut back, 5 bases at V and 4 bases at J, with 14 bases in the middle. The CDR3 protein is CASSRQGLGETQYF. CDR3 coding DNA: TGTGCCAGCAGTCGGCAGGGTTTGGGAGAGACCCAGTACTTC.

The chain links TRBV6-2 or TRBV6-3 to TRBJ1-1; D perhaps matches TRBD1 (6 bases). V lost 7 bases, J lost 4 bases, and 16 bases lay in between. Germline CDR1 MNHEY, CDR2 SVGEGT. The CDR3 covers 14 residues. In DNA, the CDR3 is TGTGCCAGCACGAGGGGTAGGGGGTCCACTGAAGCTTTCTTT. Encoded protein: CASTRGRGSTEAFF.

V usage is TRBV4-3 and J usage is TRBJ2-5; TRBD1 or TRBD2 may be the D gene (6 bases each). Germline V CDR1 and CDR2: LGHNA, YSLEER. Trimming pared 1 base from V and 2 bases from J, leaving 11 bases between. CDR3 size: 15 residues. CDR3 loop: CASSQGTGAQETQYF. For the CDR3, the DNA is TGCGCCAGCAGCCAAGGCACGGGGGCACAAGAGACCCAGTACTTC.

The chain employs TRBV27 and TRBJ2-3, with 16 nucleotides matching TRBD2. V dropped 4 bases and J dropped 5; count of bases not matched to a gene: 12. In germline, CDR1 is MNHEY, CDR2 SMNVEV (reference sequence). The CDR3 has 19 amino acids. CDR3 sequence (DNA): TGTGCCAGCAGTTCTCCAATCTTTGGGACTAGCGGGAGGGAAGATACGCAGTATTTT. It translates to CASSSPIFGTSGREDTQYF.